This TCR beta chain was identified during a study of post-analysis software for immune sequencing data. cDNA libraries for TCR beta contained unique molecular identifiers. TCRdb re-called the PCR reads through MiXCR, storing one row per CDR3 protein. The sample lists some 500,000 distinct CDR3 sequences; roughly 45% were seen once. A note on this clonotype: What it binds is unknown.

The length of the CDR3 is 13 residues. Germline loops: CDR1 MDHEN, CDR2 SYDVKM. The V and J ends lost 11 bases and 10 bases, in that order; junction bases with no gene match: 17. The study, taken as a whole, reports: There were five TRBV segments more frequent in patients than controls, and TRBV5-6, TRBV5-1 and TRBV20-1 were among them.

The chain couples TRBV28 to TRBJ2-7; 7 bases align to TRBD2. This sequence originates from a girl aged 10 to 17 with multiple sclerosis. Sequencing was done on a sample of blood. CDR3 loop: CAGTQAGERNQYF. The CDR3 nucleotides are TGTGCCGGCACCCAGGCGGGGGAGAGGAACCAGTACTTC.